Shown below are 5 T cell receptor beta chains from a single sample sequenced in a study of blood T cell repertoires in COVID-19. Sequenced by immunoSEQ multiplex PCR; TCRdb stores in-frame clones only, minus some. This table has 300,000 or so clones, roughly 87% appearing once. The specimen sequenced was PBMCs or T cells enriched from blood (not recorded which). The receptors shown here come from a woman aged 25 to 39 who had recovered from COVID-19.

This clone is a singleton in its sample. The rearrangement joins TRBV5-4 to TRBJ2-7; weak D call: TRBD1 (7 bases). CDR1 SGHNT and CDR2 YYREEE come from the germline V gene (reference sequence). V lost 4 bases, J lost 3 bases, and 17 bases lay in between. The CDR3 contains 15 residues. The CDR3 loop reads CASSPGGGTDYEQYF. The CDR3 DNA reads as TGTGCCAGCAGCCCGGGTGGAGGGACAGACTACGAGCAGTACTTC.

The sample holds one count of this clone. The chain joins TRBV27 to TRBJ2-7; 12 bases are shared with TRBD1. The CDR3 runs to 18 residues. Unmatched junction bases numbered 14, after V lost 1 base and J lost 7 bases. CDR1 and CDR2 from the germline V gene are MNHEY and SMNVEV (reference sequence). DNA of the CDR3: TGTGCCAGCAGTTTATTTGCACTTCAGGGACAGGGGGCTGGGGAGCAGTACTTC. Protein sequence: CASSLFALQGQGAGEQYF.

The chain links TRBV9 to TRBJ2-7; a possible D gene is TRBD1 (6 bases). Trimming removed 0 bases from V and 3 bases from J, with 16 bases in between. Germline V gene sequence: CDR1 SGDLS, CDR2 YYNGEE. CDR3 length: 16 residues. For the CDR3, the DNA is TGTGCCAGCAGCGTAGGCCCCGACAGGCTAGTCTACGAGCAGTACTTC. It translates to CASSVGPDRLVYEQYF. Full variable domain (rest looked up from reference TRBV9 and TRBJ2-7): DSGVTQTPKHLITATGQRVTLRCSPRSGDLSVYWYQQSLDQGLQFLIQYYNGEERAKGNILERFSAQQFPDLHSELNLSSLELGDSALYFCASSVGPDRLVYEQYFGPGTRLTVT.

The gene calls are TRBV24-1 and TRBJ1-1; 7 nucleotides agree with TRBD1. Trimming removed 3 bases from V and 2 bases from J; junction bases left unmatched: 5. The CDR3 is 15 amino acids. Germline lookup yields CDR1 KGHDR and CDR2 SFDVKD. CDR3 in DNA: TGTGCCACCAGTGATCCCCGACAGGGCAACACTGAAGCTTTCTTT. It translates to CATSDPRQGNTEAFF.

The rearrangement links TRBV10-3 to TRBJ2-1; 8 nucleotides agree with TRBD1. The V and J ends lost 10 bases and 0 bases, in that order; junction bases with no gene match: 2. The CDR3 has 13 amino acids. Looked up from germline, CDR1 is ENHRY and CDR2 is SYGVKD. The CDR3 sequence: CATTGDSYNEQFF. In DNA form, the CDR3 reads TGTGCCACGACAGGGGACTCCTACAATGAGCAGTTCTTC.